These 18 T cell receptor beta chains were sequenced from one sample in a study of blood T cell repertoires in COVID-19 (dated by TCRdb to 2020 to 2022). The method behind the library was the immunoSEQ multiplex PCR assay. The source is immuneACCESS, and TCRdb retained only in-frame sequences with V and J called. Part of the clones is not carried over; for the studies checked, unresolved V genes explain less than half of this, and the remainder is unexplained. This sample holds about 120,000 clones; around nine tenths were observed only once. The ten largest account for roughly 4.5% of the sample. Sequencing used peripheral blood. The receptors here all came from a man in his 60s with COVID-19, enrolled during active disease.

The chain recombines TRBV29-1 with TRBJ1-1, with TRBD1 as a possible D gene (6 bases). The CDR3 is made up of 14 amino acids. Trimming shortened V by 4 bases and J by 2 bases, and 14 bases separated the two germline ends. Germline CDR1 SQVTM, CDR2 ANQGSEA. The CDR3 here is CSVVPAGENTEAFF. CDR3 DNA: TGCAGCGTTGTTCCGGCAGGGGAAAACACTGAAGCTTTCTTT.

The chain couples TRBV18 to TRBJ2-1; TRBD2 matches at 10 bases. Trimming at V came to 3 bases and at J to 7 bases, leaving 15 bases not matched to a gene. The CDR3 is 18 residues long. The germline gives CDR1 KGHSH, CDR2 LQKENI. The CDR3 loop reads CASSPYSQREGPNNEQFF. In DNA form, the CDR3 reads TGTGCCAGCTCACCCTACTCCCAGCGGGAGGGCCCTAATAATGAGCAGTTCTTC.

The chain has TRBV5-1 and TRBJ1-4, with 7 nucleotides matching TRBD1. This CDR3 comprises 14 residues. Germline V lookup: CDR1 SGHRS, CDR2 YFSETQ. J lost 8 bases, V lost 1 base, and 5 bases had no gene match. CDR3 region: CASSLTGEPEKLFF. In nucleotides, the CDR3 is TGCGCCAGCAGCTTGACAGGGGAGCCGGAAAAACTGTTTTTT.

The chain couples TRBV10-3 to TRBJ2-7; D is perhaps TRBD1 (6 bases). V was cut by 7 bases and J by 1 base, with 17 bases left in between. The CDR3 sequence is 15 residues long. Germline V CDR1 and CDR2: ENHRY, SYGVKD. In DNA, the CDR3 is TGTGCCATCACCAACCCGACAGGCCAATCCTACGAGCAGTACTTC. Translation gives CAITNPTGQSYEQYF.

The CDR3 bases are TGTGCCAGTAGTCGGGAGGCAGGAGAGACTGAAGCTTTCTTT. Translation: CASSREAGETEAFF. This sequence joins TRBV19 and TRBJ1-1; D is uncertain. Per the germline V gene, CDR1 is LNHDA and CDR2 is SQIVND (reference sequence). The CDR3 sequence is 14 residues long. V gave up 5 bases and J gave up 5 bases, with 15 bases separating them. The full variable domain, in which reference TRBV19 and TRBJ1-1 provide the parts outside the CDR3, is DGGITQSPKYLFRKEGQNVTLSCEQNLNHDAMYWYRQDPGQGLRLIYYSQIVNDFQKGDIAEGYSVSREKKESFPLTVTSAQKNPTAFYLCASSREAGETEAFFGQGTRLTVV.

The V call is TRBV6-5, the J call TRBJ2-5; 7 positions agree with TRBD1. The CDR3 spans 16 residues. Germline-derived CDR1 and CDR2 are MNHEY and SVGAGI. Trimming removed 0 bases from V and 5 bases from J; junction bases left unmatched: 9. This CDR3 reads CASSYSIIGGRETQYF. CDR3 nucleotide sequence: TGTGCCAGCAGTTACTCGATTATAGGGGGCCGTGAGACCCAGTACTTC.

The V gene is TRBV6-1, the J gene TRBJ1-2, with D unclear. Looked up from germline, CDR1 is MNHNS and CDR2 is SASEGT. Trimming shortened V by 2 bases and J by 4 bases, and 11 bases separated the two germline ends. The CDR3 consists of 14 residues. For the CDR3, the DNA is TGTGCCAGCAGTGAACGCAGGCCGAGCTATGGCTACACCTTC. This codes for CASSERRPSYGYTF.

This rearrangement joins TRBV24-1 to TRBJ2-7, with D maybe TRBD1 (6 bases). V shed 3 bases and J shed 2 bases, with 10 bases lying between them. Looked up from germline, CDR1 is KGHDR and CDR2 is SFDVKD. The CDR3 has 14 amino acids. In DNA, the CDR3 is TGTGCCACCAGTGATCCGGACAGCCCCTACGAGCAGTACTTC. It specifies CATSDPDSPYEQYF.

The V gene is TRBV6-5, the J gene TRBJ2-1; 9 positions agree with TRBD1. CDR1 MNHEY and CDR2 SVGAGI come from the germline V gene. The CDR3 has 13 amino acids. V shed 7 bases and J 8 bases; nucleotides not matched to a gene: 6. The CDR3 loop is CASILGQGHEQFF. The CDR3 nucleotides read TGTGCCAGCATCCTCGGACAGGGGCATGAGCAGTTCTTC.

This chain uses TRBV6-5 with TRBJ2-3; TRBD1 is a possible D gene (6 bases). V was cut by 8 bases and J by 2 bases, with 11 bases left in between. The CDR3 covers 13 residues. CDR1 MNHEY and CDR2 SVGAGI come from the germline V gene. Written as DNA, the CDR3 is TGTGCCAGCGTACAGGGTTCCACAGATACGCAGTATTTT. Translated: CASVQGSTDTQYF.

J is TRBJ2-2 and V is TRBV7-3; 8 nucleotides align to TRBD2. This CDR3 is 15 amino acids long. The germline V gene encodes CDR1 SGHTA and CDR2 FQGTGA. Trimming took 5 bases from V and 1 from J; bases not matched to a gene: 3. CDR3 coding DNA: TGTGCCAGCAGCGCGGGACTAGTGAACACCGGGGAGCTGTTTTTT. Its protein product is CASSAGLVNTGELFF. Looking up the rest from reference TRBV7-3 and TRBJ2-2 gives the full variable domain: GAGVSQTPSNKVTEKGKYVELRCDPISGHTALYWYRQSLGQGPEFLIYFQGTGAADDSGLPNDRFFAVRPEGSVSTLKIQRTERGDSAVYLCASSAGLVNTGELFFGEGSRLTVL.

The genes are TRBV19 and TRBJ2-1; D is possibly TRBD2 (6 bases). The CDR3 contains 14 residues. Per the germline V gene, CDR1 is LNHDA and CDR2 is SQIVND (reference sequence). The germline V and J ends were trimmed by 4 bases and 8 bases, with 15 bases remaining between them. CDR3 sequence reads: CASSKSGTRDEQFF. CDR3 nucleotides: TGTGCCAGTAGTAAATCCGGGACTCGGGATGAGCAGTTCTTC.

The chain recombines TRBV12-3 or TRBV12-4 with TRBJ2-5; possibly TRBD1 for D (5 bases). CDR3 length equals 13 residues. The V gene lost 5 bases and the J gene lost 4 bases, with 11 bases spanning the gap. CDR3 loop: CASSTPRGETQYF. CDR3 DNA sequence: TGTGCCAGCAGTACCCCAAGGGGAGAGACCCAGTACTTC.

The CDR3 nucleotides read TGTGCCAGCAGCCCCCGGGACCAGGGGTACGAGCAGTACTTC. Translated: CASSPRDQGYEQYF. This sequence joins TRBV11-3 and TRBJ2-7, with D possibly being TRBD1 (6 bases). V dropped 5 bases and J dropped 4 bases, with 15 bases sitting between them. This CDR3 is built from 14 residues. The germline V gene has CDR1 SGHNT and CDR2 YENEEA.

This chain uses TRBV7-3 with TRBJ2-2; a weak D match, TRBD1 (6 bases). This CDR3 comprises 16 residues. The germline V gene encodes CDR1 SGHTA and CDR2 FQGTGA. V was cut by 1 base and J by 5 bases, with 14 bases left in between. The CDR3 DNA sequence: TGTGCCAGCAGCTTAAAGGGGGAGTACAATACCGGGGAGCTGTTTTTT. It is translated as CASSLKGEYNTGELFF.

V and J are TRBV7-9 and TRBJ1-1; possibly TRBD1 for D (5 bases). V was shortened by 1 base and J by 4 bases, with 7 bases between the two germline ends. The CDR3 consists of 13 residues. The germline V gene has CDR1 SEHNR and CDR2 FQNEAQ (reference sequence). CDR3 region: CASSLGQGTEAFF. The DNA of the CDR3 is TGTGCCAGCAGCTTAGGTCAGGGCACTGAAGCTTTCTTT.

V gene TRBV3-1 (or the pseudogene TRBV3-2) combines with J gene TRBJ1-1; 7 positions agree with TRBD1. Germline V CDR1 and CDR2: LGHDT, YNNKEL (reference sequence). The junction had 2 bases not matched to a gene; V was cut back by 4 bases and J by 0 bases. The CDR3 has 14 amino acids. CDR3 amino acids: CASSLGTVNTEAFF. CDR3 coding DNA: TGTGCCAGCAGCCTCGGGACAGTGAACACTGAAGCTTTCTTT.

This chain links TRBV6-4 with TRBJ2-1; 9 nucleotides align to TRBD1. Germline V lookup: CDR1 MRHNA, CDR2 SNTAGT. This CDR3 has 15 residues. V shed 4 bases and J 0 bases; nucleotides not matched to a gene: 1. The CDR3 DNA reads TGTGCCAGCAGTGCGGGACAGGGCTCCTACAATGAGCAGTTCTTC. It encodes CASSAGQGSYNEQFF.